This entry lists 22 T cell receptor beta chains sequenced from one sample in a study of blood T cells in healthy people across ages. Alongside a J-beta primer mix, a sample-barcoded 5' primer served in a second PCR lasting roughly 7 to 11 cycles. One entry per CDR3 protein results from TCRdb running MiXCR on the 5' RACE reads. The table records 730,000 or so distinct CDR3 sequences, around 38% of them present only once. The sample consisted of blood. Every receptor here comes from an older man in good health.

CDR3 loop: CASSWGLNEQFF. DNA for the CDR3: TGTGCCAGCAGCTGGGGGCTTAATGAGCAGTTCTTC. The V gene is TRBV7-2, the J gene TRBJ2-1; TRBD1 might be the D (6 bases). The CDR3 runs 12 residues. In germline, CDR1 is SGHTA, CDR2 FQGNSA. With 4 bases removed from V and 7 bases from J, the gap between germline ends came to 8 bases.

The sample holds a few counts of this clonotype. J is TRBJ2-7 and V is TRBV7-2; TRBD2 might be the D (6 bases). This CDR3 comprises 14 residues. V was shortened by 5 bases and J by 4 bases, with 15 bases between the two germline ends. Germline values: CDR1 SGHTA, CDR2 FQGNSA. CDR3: CASSGRTAGYEQYF. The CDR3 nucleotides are TGTGCCAGCAGCGGTCGGACTGCGGGATACGAGCAGTACTTC.

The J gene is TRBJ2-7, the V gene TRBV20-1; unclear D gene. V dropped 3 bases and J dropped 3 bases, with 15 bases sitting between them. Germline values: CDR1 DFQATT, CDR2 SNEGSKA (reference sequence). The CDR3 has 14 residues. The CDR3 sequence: CSASTPQSRYEQYF. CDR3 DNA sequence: TGCAGTGCTAGTACCCCACAGAGCCGCTACGAGCAGTACTTC.

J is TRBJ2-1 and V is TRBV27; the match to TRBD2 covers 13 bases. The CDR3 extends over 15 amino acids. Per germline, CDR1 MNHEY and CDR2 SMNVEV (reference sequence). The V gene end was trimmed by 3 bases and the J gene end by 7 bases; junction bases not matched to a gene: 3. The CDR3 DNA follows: TGTGCCAGCAGTTTCACTAGCGGGGGGGCAAATGAGCAGTTCTTC. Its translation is CASSFTSGGANEQFF.

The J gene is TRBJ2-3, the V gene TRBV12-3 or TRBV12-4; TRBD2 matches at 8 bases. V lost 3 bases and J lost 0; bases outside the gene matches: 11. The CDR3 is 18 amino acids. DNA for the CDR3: TGTGCCAGCAGTTTCTTCAGCGGGAGCAGTGCTAGCACAGATACGCAGTATTTT. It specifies CASSFFSGSSASTDTQYF.

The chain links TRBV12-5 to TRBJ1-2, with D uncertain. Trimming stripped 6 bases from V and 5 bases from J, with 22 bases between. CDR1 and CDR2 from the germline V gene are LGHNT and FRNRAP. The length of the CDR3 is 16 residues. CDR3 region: CASGLFNRDIAYGYTF. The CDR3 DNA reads TGTGCTAGTGGACTGTTTAACCGGGATATAGCGTATGGCTACACCTTC.

As DNA, the CDR3 is TGTGCCAGTAGTATGGAGGGGGTTCGGAGCAATCAGCCCCAGCATTTT. Translation: CASSMEGVRSNQPQHF. The rearrangement joins TRBV19 to TRBJ1-5; D perhaps matches TRBD1 (6 bases). From germline, CDR1 is LNHDA and CDR2 SQIVND (reference sequence). This CDR3 comprises 16 residues. Between the trimmed V and J ends, which lost 3 bases and 1 base, there was a span of 13 bases.

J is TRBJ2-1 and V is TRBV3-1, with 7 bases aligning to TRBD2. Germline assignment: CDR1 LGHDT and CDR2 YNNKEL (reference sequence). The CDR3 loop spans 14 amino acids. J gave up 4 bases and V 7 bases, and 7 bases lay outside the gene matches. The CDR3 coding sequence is TGTGCCAGCAACTTGGGGGGGGGTTACAATGAGCAGTTCTTC. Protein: CASNLGGGYNEQFF.

In DNA, the CDR3 is TGTGCCAGCAGTGATTCCTATGGCTACACCTTC. Protein sequence: CASSDSYGYTF. This rearrangement joins TRBV6-6 to TRBJ1-2; no clear D gene. The CDR3 is 11 residues long. V lost 5 bases to trimming and J lost 4 bases, with 5 bases between them. The V gene's germline CDR1 is MNHNY and CDR2 SVGAGI (reference sequence).

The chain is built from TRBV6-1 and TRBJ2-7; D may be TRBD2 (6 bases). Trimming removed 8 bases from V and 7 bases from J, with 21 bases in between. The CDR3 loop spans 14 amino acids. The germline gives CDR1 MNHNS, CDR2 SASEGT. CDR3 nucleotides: TGTGCCAGCGAGTCGGGGGACGGCTACAATGAGCAGTACTTC. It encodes CASESGDGYNEQYF.

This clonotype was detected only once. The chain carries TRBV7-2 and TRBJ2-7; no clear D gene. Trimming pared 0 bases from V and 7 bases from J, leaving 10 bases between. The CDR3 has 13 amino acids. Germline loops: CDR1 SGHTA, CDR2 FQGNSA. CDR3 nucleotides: TGTGCCAGCAGCTTAGCGTCCCTCGGGGAGCAGTACTTC. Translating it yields CASSLASLGEQYF.

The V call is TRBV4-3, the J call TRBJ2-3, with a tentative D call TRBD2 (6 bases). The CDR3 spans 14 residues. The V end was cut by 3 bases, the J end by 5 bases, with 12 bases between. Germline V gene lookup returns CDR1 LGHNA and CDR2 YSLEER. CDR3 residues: CASSHGDFEDTQYF. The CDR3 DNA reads TGCGCCAGCAGCCATGGGGACTTCGAAGATACGCAGTATTTT.

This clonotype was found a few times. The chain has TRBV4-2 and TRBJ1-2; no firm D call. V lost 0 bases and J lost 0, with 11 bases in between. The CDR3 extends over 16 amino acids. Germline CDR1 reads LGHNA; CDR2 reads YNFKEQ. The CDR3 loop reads CASSQDYTSANYGYTF. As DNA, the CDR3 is TGTGCCAGCAGCCAAGATTATACAAGCGCTAACTATGGCTACACCTTC.

The CDR3: CASSYGQGAAVSLNTEAFF. The DNA for the CDR3 is TGTGCCAGCAGTTACGGTCAGGGGGCGGCAGTATCCCTGAACACTGAAGCTTTCTTT. The genes are TRBV6-2 or TRBV6-3 and TRBJ1-1; 8 positions match TRBD1. The CDR3 spans 19 residues. The trim removed 2 bases at V and 0 bases at J, leaving 14 bases unmatched. Germline V gene lookup returns CDR1 MNHEY and CDR2 SVGEGT.

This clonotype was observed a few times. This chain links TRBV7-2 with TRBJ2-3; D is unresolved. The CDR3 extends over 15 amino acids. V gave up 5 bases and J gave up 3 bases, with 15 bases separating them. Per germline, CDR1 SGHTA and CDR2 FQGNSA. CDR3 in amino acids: CASSVLRVLTDTQYF. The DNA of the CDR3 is TGTGCCAGCAGCGTCTTAAGGGTTTTAACAGATACGCAGTATTTT.

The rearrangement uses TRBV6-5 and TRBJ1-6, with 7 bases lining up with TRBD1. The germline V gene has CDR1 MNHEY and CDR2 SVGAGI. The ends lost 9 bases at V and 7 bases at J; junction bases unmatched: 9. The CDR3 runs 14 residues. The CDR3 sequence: CASNSGTENSPLHF. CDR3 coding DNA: TGTGCCAGTAATTCCGGGACAGAGAATTCACCCCTCCACTTT.

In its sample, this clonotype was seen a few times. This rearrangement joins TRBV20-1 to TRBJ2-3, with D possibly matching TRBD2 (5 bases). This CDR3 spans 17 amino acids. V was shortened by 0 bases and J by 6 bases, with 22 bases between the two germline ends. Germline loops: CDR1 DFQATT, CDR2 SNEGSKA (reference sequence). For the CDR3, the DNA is TGCAGTGCTAGAGATTTTAGGGCTAGCCCCTCCACGGATACGCAGTATTTT. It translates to CSARDFRASPSTDTQYF.

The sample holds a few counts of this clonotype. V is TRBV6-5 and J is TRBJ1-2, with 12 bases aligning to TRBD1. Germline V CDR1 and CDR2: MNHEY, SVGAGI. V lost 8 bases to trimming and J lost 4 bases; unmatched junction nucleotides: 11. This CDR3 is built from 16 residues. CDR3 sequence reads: CASSTGTGGAGYGYTF. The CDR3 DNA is TGTGCCAGCTCAACCGGGACAGGGGGCGCAGGCTATGGCTACACCTTC.

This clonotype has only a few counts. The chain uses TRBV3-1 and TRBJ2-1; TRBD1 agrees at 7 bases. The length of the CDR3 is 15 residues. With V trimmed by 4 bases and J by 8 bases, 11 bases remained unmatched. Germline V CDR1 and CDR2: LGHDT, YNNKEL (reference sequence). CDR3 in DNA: TGTGCCAGCAGCCGAAGTGACAGGGCAGGAGATGAGCAGTTCTTC. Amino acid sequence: CASSRSDRAGDEQFF.

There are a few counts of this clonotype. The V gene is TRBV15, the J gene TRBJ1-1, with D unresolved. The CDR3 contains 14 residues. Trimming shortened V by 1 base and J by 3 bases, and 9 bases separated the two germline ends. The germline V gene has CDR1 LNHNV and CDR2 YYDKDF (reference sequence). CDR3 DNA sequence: TGTGCCACCAGCAGAGTGGAACGGGACACTGAAGCTTTCTTT. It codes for CATSRVERDTEAFF.

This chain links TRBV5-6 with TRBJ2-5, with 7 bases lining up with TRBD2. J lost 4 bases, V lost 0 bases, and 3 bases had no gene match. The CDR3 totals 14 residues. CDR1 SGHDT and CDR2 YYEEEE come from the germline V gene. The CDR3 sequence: CASSLGLARETQYF. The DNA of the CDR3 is TGTGCCAGCAGCTTGGGACTAGCTAGAGAGACCCAGTACTTC.

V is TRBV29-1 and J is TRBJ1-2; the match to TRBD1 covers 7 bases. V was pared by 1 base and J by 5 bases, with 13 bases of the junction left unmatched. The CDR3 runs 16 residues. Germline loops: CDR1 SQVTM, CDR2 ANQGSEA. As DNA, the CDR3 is TGCAGCGTTGAAGGGAGGGATGGACAGGTTTTATATGGCTACACCTTC. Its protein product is CSVEGRDGQVLYGYTF.